This T cell receptor beta chain was captured in a study of cytomegalovirus exposure and HLA in healthy donors. About this clone itself: Antigen unknown.

General study findings and limits: Reportedly, HLA-A and HLA-B alleles of most subjects were accurately predicted from TCR beta. Analyzed later, most CMV-associated TCR beta chains appeared HLA-restricted.

The PCR employed 60 Vbeta primers together with 13 Jbeta primers. Repertoires were generated with immunoSEQ multiplex PCR, while TCRdb's copy carries only in-frame clones and drops some. The table has 100,000 to 150,000 clones, 55% to 75% seen once; the top ten hold approximately 8.2%. The CDR3 runs 14 residues. Germline V CDR1 and CDR2: SGHTA, FQGNSA. Trimming cost V 3 bases and J 1 base; bases outside gene matches: 1. The sample comprised PBMCs. The sequence was collected from a woman in her thirties or forties in good health and CMV-seropositive. The V gene is TRBV7-2, the J gene TRBJ1-1; 8 bases map to TRBD1. CDR3 bases: TGTGCCAGCAGCTTGGGACAGGCGAACACTGAAGCTTTCTTT. This translates into CASSLGQANTEAFF.